The 27 T cell receptor beta chains below all came from one sample that was sequenced in a study of human T cells and chemical hapten exposure. Time point noted: pre-sensitization, week 0. Noted treatment: therapeutic diphenylcyclopropenone sensitization with weekly scalp DPC. MiXCR was run by TCRdb on the RACE reads, yielding one entry per CDR3 protein. The sample includes roughly 90,000 distinct CDR3 sequences, 8% to 10% of them seen just once. Sample: whole blood, taken in connection with sensitization to the hapten diphenylcyclopropenone (DPC). These receptors originate from a woman in her thirties or forties with alopecia areata. Some clones in this sample may be carry-over from other donors' samples.

This clonotype was recorded at least ten times. The rearrangement links TRBV2 to TRBJ2-1; D is undetermined. Germline V gene data show CDR1 as SNHLY and CDR2 as FYNNEI. This CDR3 has 17 residues. V lost 0 bases, J lost 1 base, and 13 bases lay in between. CDR3 loop: CASSEALRLRSYNEQFF. The CDR3 DNA follows: TGTGCCAGCAGTGAAGCGCTTCGACTGAGGTCCTACAATGAGCAGTTCTTC.

This clonotype was detected a few times. The V and J genes are TRBV5-6 and TRBJ1-1, with D possibly matching TRBD1 (5 bases). V was pared by 3 bases and J by 11 bases, with 11 bases between. CDR1 SGHDT and CDR2 YYEEEE come from the germline V gene. This CDR3 comprises 11 residues. The CDR3 DNA is TGTGCCAGCAGCTCGCTCGGGGCGGCTTTCTTT. This sequence encodes CASSSLGAAFF.

This clonotype has ten or more counts. CDR3 loop: CASSLDQGTPQYF. The CDR3 DNA reads as TGTGCCAGCAGTTTAGACCAGGGGACTCCGCAGTATTTT. The V gene is TRBV28, the J gene TRBJ2-3, with D possibly called TRBD1 or TRBD2 (6 bases each). The CDR3 has 13 residues. Trimming removed 2 bases at V and 10 bases at J, with 13 bases between. CDR1 MDHEN and CDR2 SYDVKM come from the germline V gene.

CDR3 in DNA: TGTGCCAGCAGCTTAATTAGCGGGGGGATCACAGATACGCAGTATTTT. Translating it yields CASSLISGGITDTQYF. The chain has TRBV7-2 and TRBJ2-3, with 10 bases aligning to TRBD2. Germline loops: CDR1 SGHTA, CDR2 FQGNSA. This CDR3 has 16 residues. V gave up 2 bases and J gave up 2 bases; unmatched junction bases: 4.

This clonotype appeared a few times. The junction and the germline gene differ at one end; a read error may be behind it. The chain links TRBV7-9 to TRBJ2-1, with TRBD2 matching over 7 bases. The CDR3 covers 12 residues. In germline, CDR1 is SEHNR, CDR2 FQNEAQ (reference sequence). The CDR3 reads CASSQGEGLGIF. The CDR3 DNA sequence: TGTGCCAGCAGCCAAGGGGAGGGCCTTGGTATCTTC.

The V call is TRBV19, the J call TRBJ2-6; D gene uncertain. CDR1 and CDR2 (germline): LNHDA, SQIVND (reference sequence). Trimming removed 1 base at V and 4 bases at J, with 5 bases between. The CDR3 extends over 14 amino acids. CDR3 nucleotide sequence: TGTGCCAGTAGTATAGGCCTGGGGGCCAACGTCCTGACTTTC. Protein product: CASSIGLGANVLTF.

V gene TRBV5-1 combines with J gene TRBJ1-1; a possible D gene is TRBD1 (6 bases). The germline V gene encodes CDR1 SGHRS and CDR2 YFSETQ. CDR3 size: 12 residues. V was cut by 6 bases and J by 7 bases, with 13 bases left in between. CDR3 in amino acids: CASKIGGHEAFF. CDR3 bases: TGCGCCAGCAAGATTGGGGGCCATGAAGCTTTCTTT.

This clonotype has ten or more counts. J is TRBJ1-2 and V is TRBV28; unclear D gene. The ends were cut back, 10 bases at V and 8 bases at J, with 14 bases in the middle. This CDR3 has 11 residues. In germline, CDR1 is MDHEN, CDR2 SYDVKM. DNA of the CDR3: TGTGCCACGGACCGATTTATGGGCTACACCTTC. This translates into CATDRFMGYTF.

V and J are TRBV29-1 and TRBJ1-5, with 7 bases aligning to TRBD1. V shed 4 bases, J shed 6 bases, and the junction held 9 bases outside the gene matches. This CDR3 contains 14 residues. CDR1 is SQVTM, CDR2 ANQGSEA, per germline. The CDR3 reads CSVGAGGQAQPQHF. In nucleotides, the CDR3 is TGCAGCGTTGGCGCAGGGGGGCAAGCTCAGCCCCAGCATTTT.

The V gene is TRBV7-9, the J gene TRBJ1-2; D is uncertain. The germline V gene encodes CDR1 SEHNR and CDR2 FQNEAQ (reference sequence). CDR3 length: 16 residues. Trimming removed 1 base at V and 5 bases at J, with 17 bases between. The CDR3 coding sequence is TGTGCCAGCAGCTTAGGTTTTACTGGGCACCTATATGGCTACACCTTC. As protein: CASSLGFTGHLYGYTF.

This clonotype has just one count. A read error may explain this, as a much larger clone is one base away. Without the conserved terminal phenylalanine or tryptophan, this CDR3 likely stems from a read error. The J gene is TRBJ2-5, the V gene TRBV7-2; no definite D call. Trimming took off 1 base at V and 1 base at J, with 13 bases between the two ends. The length of the CDR3 is 16 residues. Germline loops: CDR1 SGHTA, CDR2 FQGNSA. As DNA, the CDR3 is TGTGCCAGCAGCTTAGTGCTACCTACCACCCAAGAGACCCAGTACTTA. It yields the protein CASSLVLPTTQETQYL.

Ten or more counts support this clonotype. This chain joins TRBV7-2 and TRBJ2-4, with D uncertain. Per germline, CDR1 SGHTA and CDR2 FQGNSA. Trimming shortened V by 3 bases and J by 2 bases, and 5 bases separated the two germline ends. CDR3 length equals 13 residues. CDR3 nucleotides: TGTGCCAGCAGCTTTGCCACCAAAAACATTCAGTACTTC. Protein product: CASSFATKNIQYF.

A remark on this clonotype: This may come from a read error, since a much larger clone is one base off. The CDR3 ends on some other residue instead of the conserved phenylalanine or tryptophan, so this is likely a read error. This chain links TRBV28 with TRBJ2-7, with 9 positions matching TRBD1. The V segment lost 2 bases and the J segment 3 bases; nucleotides outside the gene matches: 2. Germline values: CDR1 MDHEN, CDR2 SYDVKM. The CDR3 consists of 14 residues. CDR3 sequence: CASSLPGQGYEQYS. CDR3 in DNA: TGTGCCAGCAGTTTACCGGGACAGGGCTACGAGCAGTACTCC.

This clonotype was recorded many times. V gene TRBV20-1 combines with J gene TRBJ1-5, with 7 bases that match TRBD1. The ends lost 4 bases at V and 6 bases at J; junction bases unmatched: 6. This CDR3 is built from 13 residues. The germline V gene encodes CDR1 DFQATT and CDR2 SNEGSKA (reference sequence). CDR3 DNA sequence: TGCAGTGCTACGGGACAGCTGGGTCAGCCCCAGCATTTT. Translating gives CSATGQLGQPQHF.

This clonotype was observed many times. This chain uses TRBV3-1 with TRBJ2-1; D is uncertain. V gave up 0 bases and J gave up 7 bases, with 13 bases separating them. The V gene's germline CDR1 is LGHDT and CDR2 YNNKEL (reference sequence). The CDR3 totals 15 residues. The CDR3 DNA is TGTGCCAGCAGCCAAGACCCCCCTTCTTGGAATGAGCAGTTCTTC. Protein: CASSQDPPSWNEQFF.

As for this clonotype: A read error may be the cause here, since a much bigger clone is one base away. The V call is TRBV9, the J call TRBJ2-3, with D tentatively TRBD1 (5 bases). Germline CDR1 and CDR2: SGDLS and YYNGEE. The CDR3 covers 14 residues. In nucleotides, the CDR3 is TGTACCAGCAGCGAGGCCGGCAGGGCAGATACGCAGTATTTT. This encodes CTSSEAGRADTQYF.

V gene TRBV6-2 or TRBV6-3 combines with J gene TRBJ2-3, with 13 nucleotides matching TRBD2. Trimming removed 5 bases from V and 1 base from J; junction bases left unmatched: 0. CDR3 length: 15 residues. Germline CDR1 MNHEY, CDR2 SVGEGT. The CDR3 DNA reads TGTGCCAGCAGTACTAGCGGGGGGGGCACAGATACGCAGTATTTT. It yields the protein CASSTSGGGTDTQYF.

The V and J genes are TRBV20-1 and TRBJ2-7, with TRBD1 matching 11 bases. The germline V gene has CDR1 DFQATT and CDR2 SNEGSKA (reference sequence). CDR3 length: 13 amino acids. Unmatched junction bases numbered 4, after V lost 3 bases and J lost 6 bases. The DNA of the CDR3 is TGCAGTGCTAGTCGAGGGACAGGGGGCGAGCAGTACTTC. Its protein is CSASRGTGGEQYF.

This clonotype occurred many times. The chain joins TRBV20-1 to TRBJ1-5; D remains unclear. Trimming stripped 0 bases from V and 0 bases from J, with 15 bases between. CDR3 length equals 17 residues. CDR1 is DFQATT and CDR2 is SNEGSKA in the germline V gene (reference sequence). The CDR3 DNA reads TGCAGTGCTAGAGATGCGCAGAGAAGCTATAGCAATCAGCCCCAGCATTTT. As protein: CSARDAQRSYSNQPQHF.

This clonotype was observed many times. The rearrangement joins TRBV11-3 to TRBJ2-2; 7 bases map to TRBD2. The CDR3 length is 16 residues. CDR1 SGHNT and CDR2 YENEEA come from the germline V gene. After removal of 1 base from V and 4 bases from J, the junction contained 6 bases not matched to a gene. DNA for the CDR3: TGTGCCAGCAGCTTAGGGGACTATACTCCCACCGGGGAGCTGTTTTTT. Amino acids: CASSLGDYTPTGELFF. Filled out from reference TRBV11-3 and TRBJ2-2, the complete variable domain reads EAGVVQSPRYKIIEKKQPVAFWCNPISGHNTLYWYLQNLGQGPELLIRYENEEAVDDSQLPKDRFSAERLKGVDSTLKIQPAELGDSAVYLCASSLGDYTPTGELFFGEGSRLTVL.

This clonotype showed up just a few times. This sequence joins TRBV3-1 and TRBJ2-1, with D maybe TRBD2 (7 bases). CDR3 length: 16 amino acids. Germline lookup yields CDR1 LGHDT and CDR2 YNNKEL (reference sequence). The ends were cut back, 4 bases at V and 4 bases at J, with 17 bases in the middle. The CDR3 DNA sequence: TGTGCCAGCAGCCCCAGGGGAGGGGAATCATACAATGAGCAGTTCTTC. Translating it yields CASSPRGGESYNEQFF.

This clonotype was picked up one time. A much larger clone is a single base away; this may be a read error. The chain carries TRBV7-6 and TRBJ2-2, with D unclear. The germline V gene has CDR1 SGHVS and CDR2 FNYEAQ. With 7 bases removed from V and 6 bases from J, the gap between germline ends came to 6 bases. The length of the CDR3 is 11 residues. CDR3 nucleotides: TGTGCCAGCACCGAACCCGGGGAGCTGTTTTTT. It codes for CASTEPGELFF.

The chain has TRBV4-1 and TRBJ1-5; no definite D call. Germline values: CDR1 MGHRA, CDR2 YSYEKL. The ends were cut back, 1 base at V and 2 bases at J, with 12 bases in the middle. This CDR3 has 16 residues. CDR3 nucleotides: TGCGCCAGCAGCCAAGCCCCCCGCGGGGGCAATCAGCCCCAGCATTTT. It codes for CASSQAPRGGNQPQHF.

This clonotype was found many times. J is TRBJ2-4 and V is TRBV27, with D possibly matching TRBD1 (6 bases). Trimming stripped 3 bases from V and 7 bases from J, with 13 bases between. Germline loops: CDR1 MNHEY, CDR2 SMNVEV (reference sequence). The length of the CDR3 is 14 residues. The CDR3 sequence: CASSLGRGVNIQYF. In nucleotides, the CDR3 is TGTGCCAGCAGTTTGGGCAGGGGAGTCAACATTCAGTACTTC.

This clonotype appeared many times. The V call is TRBV10-3, the J call TRBJ2-1, with no clear D. Trimming pared 0 bases from V and 10 bases from J, leaving 7 bases between. This CDR3 spans 12 amino acids. Germline values: CDR1 ENHRY, CDR2 SYGVKD. CDR3 region: CAISESELEQFF. The CDR3 nucleotides read TGTGCCATCAGTGAGTCCGAGCTAGAGCAGTTCTTC.

This clonotype has ten or more counts. The chain joins TRBV7-9 to TRBJ1-1; D is ambiguous. Trimming left V 3 bases short and J 1 base short, with 6 bases between. The CDR3 length is 13 residues. In germline, CDR1 is SEHNR, CDR2 FQNEAQ (reference sequence). The CDR3 is CASSFTGNTEAFF. CDR3 DNA: TGTGCCAGCAGCTTCACGGGGAACACTGAAGCTTTCTTT.

The V gene is TRBV19, the J gene TRBJ1-4, with no clear D. V shed 5 bases and J shed 0 bases, with 10 bases lying between them. Germline CDR1 is LNHDA and CDR2 is SQIVND (reference sequence). This CDR3 region has 15 residues. The DNA for the CDR3 is TGTGCCAGTAGTCCCCAGCCTACAACTAATGAAAAACTGTTTTTT. Its protein is CASSPQPTTNEKLFF.